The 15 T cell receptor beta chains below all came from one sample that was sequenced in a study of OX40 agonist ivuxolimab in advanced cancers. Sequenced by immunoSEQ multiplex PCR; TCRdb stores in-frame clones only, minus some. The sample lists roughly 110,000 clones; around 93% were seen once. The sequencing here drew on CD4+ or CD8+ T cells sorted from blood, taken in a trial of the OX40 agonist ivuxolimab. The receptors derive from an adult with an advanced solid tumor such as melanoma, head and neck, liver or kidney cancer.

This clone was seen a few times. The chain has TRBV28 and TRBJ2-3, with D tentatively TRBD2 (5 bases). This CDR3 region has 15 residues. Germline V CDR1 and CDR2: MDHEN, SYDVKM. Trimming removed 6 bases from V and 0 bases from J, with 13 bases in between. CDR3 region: CASRGSGPSTDTQYF. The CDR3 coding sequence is TGTGCCAGCAGGGGAAGCGGACCTAGCACAGATACGCAGTATTTT.

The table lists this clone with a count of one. The DNA of the CDR3 is TGTGCCAGCAGCTTCGAGGAGATTTACAATGAGCAGTTCTTC. This translates into CASSFEEIYNEQFF. The chain carries TRBV7-8 and TRBJ2-1; D gene uncertain. V was pared by 3 bases and J by 4 bases, with 10 bases between. Looked up from germline, CDR1 is SGHVS and CDR2 is FQNEAQ. CDR3 size: 14 residues.

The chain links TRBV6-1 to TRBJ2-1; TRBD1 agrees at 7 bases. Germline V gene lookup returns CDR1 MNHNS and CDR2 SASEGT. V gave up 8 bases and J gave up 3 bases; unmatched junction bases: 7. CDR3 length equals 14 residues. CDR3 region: CASPRDSVYNEQFF. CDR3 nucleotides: TGTGCCAGCCCCCGGGACAGTGTCTACAATGAGCAGTTCTTC.

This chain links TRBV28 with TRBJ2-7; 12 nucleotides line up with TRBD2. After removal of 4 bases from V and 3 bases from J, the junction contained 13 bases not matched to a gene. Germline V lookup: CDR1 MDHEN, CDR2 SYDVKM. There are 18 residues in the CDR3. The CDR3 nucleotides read TGTGCCAGCAGTTGGGACCGGAGGCTAGCGGGAGGGAACTACGAGCAGTACTTC. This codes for CASSWDRRLAGGNYEQYF.

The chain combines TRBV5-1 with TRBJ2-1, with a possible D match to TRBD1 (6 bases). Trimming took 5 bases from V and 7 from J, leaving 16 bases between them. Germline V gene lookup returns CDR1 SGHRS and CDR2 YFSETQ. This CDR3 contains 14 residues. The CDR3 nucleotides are TGCGCCAGCAGTACGAATACACAGGGTAATGAGCAGTTCTTC. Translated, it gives CASSTNTQGNEQFF. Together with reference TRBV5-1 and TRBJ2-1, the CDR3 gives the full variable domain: KAGVTQTPRYLIKTRGQQVTLSCSPISGHRSVSWYQQTPGQGLQFLFEYFSETQRNKGNFPGRFSGRQFSNSRSEMNVSTLELGDSALYLCASSTNTQGNEQFFGPGTRLTVL.

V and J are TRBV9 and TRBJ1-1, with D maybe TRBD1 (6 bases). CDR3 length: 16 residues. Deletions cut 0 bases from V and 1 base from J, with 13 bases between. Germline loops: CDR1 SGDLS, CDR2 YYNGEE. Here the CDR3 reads CASSVAGGLGNTEAFF. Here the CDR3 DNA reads TGTGCCAGCAGCGTAGCCGGGGGCTTGGGGAACACTGAAGCTTTCTTT.

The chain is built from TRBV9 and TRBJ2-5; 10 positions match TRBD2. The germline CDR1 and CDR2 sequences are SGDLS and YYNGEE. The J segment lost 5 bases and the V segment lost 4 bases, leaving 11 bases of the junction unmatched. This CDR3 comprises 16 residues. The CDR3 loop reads CASSSRPTSGSETQYF. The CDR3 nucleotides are TGTGCCAGCAGCTCACGCCCGACTAGCGGGTCTGAGACCCAGTACTTC.

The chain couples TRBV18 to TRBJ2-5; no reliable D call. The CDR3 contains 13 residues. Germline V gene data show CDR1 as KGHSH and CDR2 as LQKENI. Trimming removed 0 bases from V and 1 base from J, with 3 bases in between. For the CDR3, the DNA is TGTGCCAGCTCACCACCTAGCCAAGAGACCCAGTACTTC. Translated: CASSPPSQETQYF.

This chain's CDR3 is CASSFNGNTEAFF. In DNA, the CDR3 is TGCGCCAGCAGCTTTAATGGGAACACTGAAGCTTTCTTT. The rearrangement joins TRBV5-1 to TRBJ1-1; no clear D. The CDR3 has 13 amino acids. Trimming pared 2 bases from V and 1 base from J, leaving 6 bases between. Germline V lookup: CDR1 SGHRS, CDR2 YFSETQ.

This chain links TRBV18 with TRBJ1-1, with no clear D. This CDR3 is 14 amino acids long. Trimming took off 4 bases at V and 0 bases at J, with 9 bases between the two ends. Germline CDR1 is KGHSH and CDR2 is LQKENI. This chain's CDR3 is CASSRDTVNTEAFF. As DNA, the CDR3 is TGTGCCAGCTCACGAGACACAGTGAACACTGAAGCTTTCTTT.

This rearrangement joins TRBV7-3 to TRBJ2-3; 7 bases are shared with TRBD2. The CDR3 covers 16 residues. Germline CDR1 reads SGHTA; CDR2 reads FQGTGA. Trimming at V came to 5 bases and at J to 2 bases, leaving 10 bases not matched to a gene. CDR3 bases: TGTGCCAGCAGCCCAGGCCGGGACTACCCCACAGATACGCAGTATTTT. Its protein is CASSPGRDYPTDTQYF.

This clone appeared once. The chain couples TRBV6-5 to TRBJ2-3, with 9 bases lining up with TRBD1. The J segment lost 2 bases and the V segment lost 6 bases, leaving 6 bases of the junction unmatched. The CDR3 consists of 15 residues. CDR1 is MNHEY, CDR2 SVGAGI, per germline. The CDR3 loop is CASSPRQGVTDTQYF. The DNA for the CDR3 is TGTGCCAGCAGCCCACGACAGGGGGTCACAGATACGCAGTATTTT.

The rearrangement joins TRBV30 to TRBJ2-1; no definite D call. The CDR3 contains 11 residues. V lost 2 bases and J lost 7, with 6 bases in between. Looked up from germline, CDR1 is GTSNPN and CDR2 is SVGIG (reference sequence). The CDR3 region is CAWSPGNEQFF. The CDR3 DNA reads TGTGCCTGGAGTCCTGGGAATGAGCAGTTCTTC.

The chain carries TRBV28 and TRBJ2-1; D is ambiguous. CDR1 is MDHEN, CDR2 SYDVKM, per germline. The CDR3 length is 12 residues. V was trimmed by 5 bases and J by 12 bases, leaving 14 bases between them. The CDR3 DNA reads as TGTGCCAGCAGTCCGCCTACAGAAGGGCAGTTCTTC. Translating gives CASSPPTEGQFF.

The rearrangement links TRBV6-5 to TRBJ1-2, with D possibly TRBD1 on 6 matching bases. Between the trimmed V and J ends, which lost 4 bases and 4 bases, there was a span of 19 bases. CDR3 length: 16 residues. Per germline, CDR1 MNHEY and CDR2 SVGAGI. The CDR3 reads CASSSPEVPGAYGYTF. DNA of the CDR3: TGTGCCAGCAGTTCCCCAGAAGTTCCGGGGGCCTATGGCTACACCTTC.